The 5 T cell receptor beta chains reported below all come from one sample, sequenced in a study of T cells in Graves' hyperthyroidism and ophthalmopathy. Amplification of TCR beta CDR3 regions used RNA as the template. A set of HTBI primers served as the primers for a first-round RT-PCR of the TCR CDR3. TCRdb independently ran MiXCR on the multiplex PCR reads; one entry per CDR3 protein. The repertoire has some 510,000 distinct CDR3 sequences, 20% to 25% of them found once; the top ten carry about a quarter. Material: blood. These receptors were obtained from a man aged 18 to 35 with Graves' hyperthyroidism.

This clonotype has ten or more counts. V and J are TRBV20-1 and TRBJ2-5, with 10 bases matching TRBD2. V dropped 6 bases and J dropped 2; count of bases not matched to a gene: 12. The CDR3 runs to 16 residues. CDR1 is DFQATT and CDR2 is SNEGSKA in the germline V gene (reference sequence). CDR3 sequence: CSAPGAGGFTQETQYF. The CDR3 DNA is TGCAGTGCACCGGGAGCGGGGGGGTTTACTCAAGAGACCCAGTACTTC.

Ten or more counts support this clonotype. The DNA of the CDR3 is TGTGCCAGCAGTTTATCCGGGAACACCGGGGAGCTGTTTTTT. Amino acids: CASSLSGNTGELFF. This chain joins TRBV27 and TRBJ2-2; D not certain. Germline V lookup: CDR1 MNHEY, CDR2 SMNVEV (reference sequence). Deletions cut 0 bases from V and 1 base from J, with 3 bases between. CDR3 length: 14 amino acids.

This clonotype was found many times. V gene TRBV5-1 combines with J gene TRBJ2-7, with 8 nucleotides matching TRBD1. Trimming cost V 3 bases and J 0 bases; bases outside gene matches: 5. This CDR3 has 15 residues. Looked up from germline, CDR1 is SGHRS and CDR2 is YFSETQ. Written as DNA, the CDR3 is TGCGCCAGCAGCTGGGGGACAGGAAGCTCCTACGAGCAGTACTTC. It translates to CASSWGTGSSYEQYF.

At least ten counts were recorded for this clonotype. This rearrangement joins TRBV5-1 to TRBJ1-2, with 7 bases identical to TRBD1. In germline, CDR1 is SGHRS, CDR2 YFSETQ. Trimming cost V 1 base and J 4 bases; bases outside gene matches: 1. The CDR3 sequence is 13 residues long. CDR3 bases: TGCGCCAGCAGCTTGCGGACAGGCTATGGCTACACCTTC. It codes for CASSLRTGYGYTF.

The gene calls are TRBV9 and TRBJ1-5, with D perhaps matching TRBD1 (6 bases). Germline V gives CDR1 SGDLS, CDR2 YYNGEE. V dropped 4 bases and J dropped 6 bases, with 11 bases sitting between them. CDR3 length equals 13 residues. CDR3 DNA: TGTGCCAGCAGCCCATCAGGGGCTCAGCCCCAGCATTTT. Residues: CASSPSGAQPQHF.